The 30 T cell receptor beta chains presented below share a single source sample, sequenced in a study of cytomegalovirus exposure and HLA in healthy donors. 60 Vbeta and 13 Jbeta primers were used in PCR. TCRdb keeps only in-frame clones here, not all; method: immunoSEQ multiplex PCR. This table holds about 52,000 clones, roughly three fifths found once. Sequencing was performed on PBMCs. Receptors originate from a human donor in good health.

This chain joins TRBV19 and TRBJ2-1, with 9 bases lining up with TRBD1. Germline V gives CDR1 LNHDA, CDR2 SQIVND (reference sequence). The CDR3 contains 18 residues. V gave up 3 bases and J gave up 3 bases; unmatched junction bases: 12. CDR3 in amino acids: CASSIDRLQGASYNEQFF. The CDR3, as DNA: TGTGCCAGTAGTATCGACCGATTACAGGGGGCCAGCTACAATGAGCAGTTCTTC. Using reference TRBV19 and TRBJ2-1 for the parts outside the CDR3, the full variable domain is DGGITQSPKYLFRKEGQNVTLSCEQNLNHDAMYWYRQDPGQGLRLIYYSQIVNDFQKGDIAEGYSVSREKKESFPLTVTSAQKNPTAFYLCASSIDRLQGASYNEQFFGPGTRLTVL.

This clone was seen only a few times. The V call is TRBV7-8, the J call TRBJ1-1; no firm D call. Germline lookup yields CDR1 SGHVS and CDR2 FQNEAQ. Between the trimmed V and J ends, which lost 1 base and 0 bases, there was a span of 12 bases. The CDR3 runs to 16 residues. The chain's CDR3 is CASSLGLREMNTEAFF. CDR3 bases: TGTGCCAGCAGCTTAGGCTTGAGGGAGATGAACACTGAAGCTTTCTTT.

This clone has a handful of counts. The chain combines TRBV19 with TRBJ1-1; TRBD1 aligns across 11 bases. CDR1 and CDR2 from the germline V gene are LNHDA and SQIVND (reference sequence). The CDR3 is 14 residues long. After removal of 4 bases from V and 5 bases from J, the junction contained 3 bases not matched to a gene. CDR3 sequence: CASSRGTGGTEAFF. The CDR3 DNA reads as TGTGCCAGTAGTAGGGGGACAGGGGGGACTGAAGCTTTCTTT.

The J gene is TRBJ1-1, the V gene TRBV27; tentatively, D is TRBD1 (6 bases). Germline V gene data show CDR1 as MNHEY and CDR2 as SMNVEV (reference sequence). This CDR3 region has 14 residues. V was trimmed by 5 bases and J by 1 base, leaving 11 bases between them. The CDR3 sequence is CASSPLTGNTEAFF. DNA of the CDR3: TGTGCCAGCAGTCCACTGACAGGGAACACTGAAGCTTTCTTT.

This clone was observed a handful of times. The chain links TRBV7-9 to TRBJ2-2; D call uncertain. Trimming cost V 2 bases and J 2 bases, with 18 bases left between them. Per the germline V gene, CDR1 is SEHNR and CDR2 is FQNEAQ (reference sequence). This CDR3 spans 18 amino acids. The CDR3 nucleotides read TGTGCCAGCAGCTTATTGCCGGGTCTGAACCACAACACCGGGGAGCTGTTTTTT. Residues: CASSLLPGLNHNTGELFF.

The chain is built from TRBV5-1 and TRBJ1-4; possible D gene TRBD1, 5 bases. V dropped 3 bases and J dropped 5 bases, with 14 bases sitting between them. Per germline, CDR1 SGHRS and CDR2 YFSETQ. This CDR3 contains 15 residues. CDR3 nucleotides: TGCGCCAGCAGCTCGAACGGGGGGGGAAATGAAAAACTGTTTTTT. It codes for CASSSNGGGNEKLFF.

The genes are TRBV4-1 and TRBJ1-1, with D possibly matching TRBD1 (5 bases). This CDR3 has 16 residues. CDR1 is MGHRA, CDR2 YSYEKL, per germline. The V gene lost 1 base and the J gene lost 10 bases, with 22 bases spanning the gap. The CDR3 loop is CASSQGGLGLQILAFF. As DNA, the CDR3 is TGCGCCAGCAGCCAAGGGGGGTTGGGACTACAAATTTTAGCTTTCTTT.

This sequence joins TRBV19 and TRBJ1-1; D uncertain. Between the trimmed V and J ends, which lost 7 bases and 0 bases, there was a span of 12 bases. Germline CDR1 reads LNHDA; CDR2 reads SQIVND (reference sequence). CDR3 size: 14 residues. The CDR3 DNA is TGTGCCAGTAAAGGAGGGAACATGAACACTGAAGCTTTCTTT. This translates into CASKGGNMNTEAFF.

The chain employs TRBV4-1 and TRBJ1-4; no clear D. There are 15 residues in the CDR3. Germline assignment: CDR1 MGHRA and CDR2 YSYEKL. V lost 1 base to trimming and J lost 8 bases, with 14 bases between them. The CDR3 coding sequence is TGCGCCAGCAGCCAAGTCGGGGAGGGTCGGGAAAAACTGTTTTTT. Its protein product is CASSQVGEGREKLFF.

In this sample, this clone turned up once. This chain's CDR3 is CASSTAQRGAAETQYF. The CDR3 DNA follows: TGTGCCAGCAGTACCGCCCAGCGGGGTGCCGCAGAGACCCAGTACTTC. The J gene is TRBJ2-5, the V gene TRBV11-1; 7 bases fit TRBD2. The junction had 14 bases not matched to a gene; V was cut back by 6 bases and J by 4 bases. This CDR3 has 16 residues. CDR1 and CDR2 from the germline V gene are SGHAT and FQDESV (reference sequence).

This clone was counted a few times. This rearrangement joins TRBV5-1 to TRBJ2-3; TRBD2 matches 8 bases. CDR3 length: 17 amino acids. CDR1 is SGHRS, CDR2 YFSETQ, per germline. Losses at the gene ends were 3 bases for V and 4 bases for J; bases not matched to a gene: 13. The CDR3 here is CASSSQPGYGGADTQYF. CDR3 sequence (DNA): TGCGCCAGCAGCTCCCAACCTGGGTACGGGGGGGCAGATACGCAGTATTTT. Looking up the rest from reference TRBV5-1 and TRBJ2-3 gives the full variable domain: KAGVTQTPRYLIKTRGQQVTLSCSPISGHRSVSWYQQTPGQGLQFLFEYFSETQRNKGNFPGRFSGRQFSNSRSEMNVSTLELGDSALYLCASSSQPGYGGADTQYFGPGTRLTVL.

The J gene is TRBJ1-1, the V gene TRBV7-2; TRBD1 is a possible D gene (6 bases). Per the germline V gene, CDR1 is SGHTA and CDR2 is FQGNSA. The ends were cut back, 5 bases at V and 0 bases at J, with 13 bases in the middle. The length of the CDR3 is 15 residues. CDR3 DNA sequence: TGTGCCAGCAGCCCAGGGGCGAACCTGAACACTGAAGCTTTCTTT. Amino acid sequence: CASSPGANLNTEAFF.

Only a few counts were recorded for this clone. The V call is TRBV2, the J call TRBJ2-7; 7 bases fit TRBD2. The CDR3 contains 14 residues. J gave up 12 bases and V 7 bases, and 18 bases lay outside the gene matches. Germline loops: CDR1 SNHLY, CDR2 FYNNEI. CDR3 DNA: TGTGCCAGCACCAAGGAGGTGACTAGCAGTTTGTGGTACTTC. Its translation: CASTKEVTSSLWYF.

This chain links TRBV30 with TRBJ1-5, with D tentatively TRBD1 (5 bases). Trimming shortened V by 3 bases and J by 0 bases, and 6 bases separated the two germline ends. The germline V gene has CDR1 GTSNPN and CDR2 SVGIG (reference sequence). This CDR3 spans 13 amino acids. CDR3 protein: CAWSRASNQPQHF. CDR3 nucleotides: TGTGCCTGGAGCAGGGCTAGCAATCAGCCCCAGCATTTT.

The table lists this clone with a count of one. Additional DNA sequences in this sample encode the identical CDR3. The chain couples TRBV7-9 to TRBJ1-3; the D is unclear. This CDR3 contains 14 residues. Germline CDR1 and CDR2: SEHNR and FQNEAQ (reference sequence). The ends were cut back, 1 base at V and 0 bases at J, with 4 bases in the middle. CDR3 protein: CASSLGHSGNTIYF. The CDR3 DNA reads as TGTGCCAGCAGCTTAGGACACTCTGGAAACACCATATATTTT.

In DNA, the CDR3 is TGTGCCAGCAGCCCGCGAGAGAGTAACTATGGCTACACCTTC. Protein: CASSPRESNYGYTF. The chain uses TRBV7-8 and TRBJ1-2, with unresolved D. CDR3 length: 14 residues. Germline V gene data show CDR1 as SGHVS and CDR2 as FQNEAQ. Trimming shortened V by 5 bases and J by 1 base, and 11 bases separated the two germline ends.

In its sample, this clone was seen a few times. The chain carries TRBV19 and TRBJ2-3; D is possibly TRBD1 (6 bases). V was trimmed by 5 bases and J by 1 base, leaving 13 bases between them. CDR1 and CDR2 from the germline V gene are LNHDA and SQIVND (reference sequence). This CDR3 is 15 amino acids long. The CDR3, as DNA: TGTGCCAGTAGTTTTACAGGGACACGCACAGATACGCAGTATTTT. Protein product: CASSFTGTRTDTQYF.

This chain joins TRBV14 and TRBJ2-7; 7 bases fit TRBD1. Unmatched junction bases numbered 6, after V lost 4 bases and J lost 6 bases. Germline V gene lookup returns CDR1 SGHDN and CDR2 FVKESK. The CDR3 is made up of 13 amino acids. This chain's CDR3 is CASSPLQGSEQYF. The CDR3 DNA is TGTGCCAGCAGCCCCCTACAGGGGTCCGAGCAGTACTTC.

This clone was seen only a few times. The chain combines TRBV7-2 with TRBJ1-1; possible D gene TRBD1, 6 bases. Germline-derived CDR1 and CDR2 are SGHTA and FQGNSA. The CDR3 extends over 14 amino acids. With 5 bases removed from V and 5 bases from J, the gap between germline ends came to 15 bases. The DNA for the CDR3 is TGTGCCAGCAGCAATAGACAGGCGAGGACTGAAGCTTTCTTT. Its protein is CASSNRQARTEAFF.

This clone occurred a few times. The chain links TRBV11-2 to TRBJ1-2; TRBD1 matches 10 bases. The CDR3 length is 15 residues. J lost 2 bases, V lost 7 bases, and 7 bases had no gene match. From germline, CDR1 is SGHAT and CDR2 FQNNGV. The CDR3 is CASNQGQGLNYGYTF. In DNA form, the CDR3 reads TGTGCCAGCAACCAGGGACAGGGGCTAAACTATGGCTACACCTTC.

CDR3 nucleotide sequence: TGTGCCAGCAGTACCCGGACTAGCGGGGGTAGGGAGACCCAGTACTTC. Translating gives CASSTRTSGGRETQYF. The gene calls are TRBV2 and TRBJ2-5; 13 nucleotides align to TRBD2. V shed 5 bases and J 5 bases; nucleotides not matched to a gene: 8. This CDR3 has 16 amino acids. From germline, CDR1 is SNHLY and CDR2 FYNNEI.

The rearrangement links TRBV2 to TRBJ2-2; the match to TRBD2 covers 7 bases. This CDR3 contains 15 residues. In germline, CDR1 is SNHLY, CDR2 FYNNEI. Germline trimming cut 6 bases from V and 3 bases from J; bases unmatched to any gene: 7. The CDR3 protein is CASSRGRADTGELFF. DNA for the CDR3: TGTGCCAGCAGCCGGGGGAGGGCGGACACCGGGGAGCTGTTTTTT.

The rearrangement links TRBV5-1 to TRBJ1-4; D remains unclear. Per germline, CDR1 SGHRS and CDR2 YFSETQ. There are 14 residues in the CDR3. The V end was cut by 2 bases, the J end by 4 bases, with 9 bases between. The DNA of the CDR3 is TGCGCCAGCAGCTTATCTACGGTTAATGAAAAACTGTTTTTT. Its translation is CASSLSTVNEKLFF.

This chain links TRBV7-2 with TRBJ2-1; D is unresolved. In germline, CDR1 is SGHTA, CDR2 FQGNSA. Trimming pared 5 bases from V and 3 bases from J, leaving 5 bases between. This CDR3 is built from 12 residues. CDR3 in amino acids: CASSPFYNEQFF. CDR3 bases: TGTGCCAGCAGCCCCTTCTACAATGAGCAGTTCTTC.

Only a few counts were recorded for this clone. The V call is TRBV5-1, the J call TRBJ1-1; D perhaps matches TRBD1 (6 bases). V lost 4 bases to trimming and J lost 11 bases, with 21 bases between them. Germline V gene lookup returns CDR1 SGHRS and CDR2 YFSETQ. This CDR3 contains 14 residues. The CDR3 loop reads CASSQGVQGLGAFF. Here the CDR3 DNA reads TGCGCCAGCAGCCAAGGCGTACAGGGCCTGGGGGCTTTCTTT.

This clone occurred once. This chain connects TRBV5-4 to TRBJ2-7; 7 nucleotides align to TRBD1. Trimming took 6 bases from V and 3 from J; bases not matched to a gene: 3. The V gene's germline CDR1 is SGHNT and CDR2 YYREEE (reference sequence). This CDR3 has 12 amino acids. CDR3 sequence: CASNRDSYEQYF. DNA of the CDR3: TGTGCCAGCAACCGGGACAGCTACGAGCAGTACTTC.

V gene TRBV7-8 combines with J gene TRBJ2-1, with D tentatively TRBD2 (6 bases). With 5 bases removed from V and 8 bases from J, the gap between germline ends came to 10 bases. Germline V gene lookup returns CDR1 SGHVS and CDR2 FQNEAQ. This CDR3 is built from 12 residues. CDR3 residues: CASSKGLHEQFF. The DNA for the CDR3 is TGTGCCAGCAGCAAGGGACTCCATGAGCAGTTCTTC.

This clone was found a few times. The chain couples TRBV6-5 to TRBJ1-1; TRBD1 agrees at 10 bases. CDR1 is MNHEY, CDR2 SVGAGI, per germline. CDR3 length equals 14 residues. Trimming cost V 0 bases and J 11 bases; bases outside gene matches: 6. CDR3 bases: TGTGCCAGCAGTTACTCCCGGGACAGGGGTATTGCTTTCTTT. The encoded protein is CASSYSRDRGIAFF.

The rearrangement joins TRBV18 to TRBJ1-4; D might be TRBD1 (5 bases). CDR1 is KGHSH, CDR2 LQKENI, per germline. Trimming shortened V by 2 bases and J by 7 bases, and 17 bases separated the two germline ends. CDR3 length equals 16 residues. Here the CDR3 reads CASSPAGQGLGEKLFF. Here the CDR3 DNA reads TGTGCCAGCTCACCAGCGGGGCAGGGCCTAGGTGAAAAACTGTTTTTT.

The chain is built from TRBV2 and TRBJ1-5; 11 positions agree with TRBD1. V lost 7 bases and J lost 8; bases outside the gene matches: 7. Per germline, CDR1 SNHLY and CDR2 FYNNEI. This CDR3 comprises 14 residues. CDR3 region: CASNRDRGIEPQHF. Written as DNA, the CDR3 is TGTGCCAGCAATAGGGACAGGGGGATAGAGCCCCAGCATTTT.